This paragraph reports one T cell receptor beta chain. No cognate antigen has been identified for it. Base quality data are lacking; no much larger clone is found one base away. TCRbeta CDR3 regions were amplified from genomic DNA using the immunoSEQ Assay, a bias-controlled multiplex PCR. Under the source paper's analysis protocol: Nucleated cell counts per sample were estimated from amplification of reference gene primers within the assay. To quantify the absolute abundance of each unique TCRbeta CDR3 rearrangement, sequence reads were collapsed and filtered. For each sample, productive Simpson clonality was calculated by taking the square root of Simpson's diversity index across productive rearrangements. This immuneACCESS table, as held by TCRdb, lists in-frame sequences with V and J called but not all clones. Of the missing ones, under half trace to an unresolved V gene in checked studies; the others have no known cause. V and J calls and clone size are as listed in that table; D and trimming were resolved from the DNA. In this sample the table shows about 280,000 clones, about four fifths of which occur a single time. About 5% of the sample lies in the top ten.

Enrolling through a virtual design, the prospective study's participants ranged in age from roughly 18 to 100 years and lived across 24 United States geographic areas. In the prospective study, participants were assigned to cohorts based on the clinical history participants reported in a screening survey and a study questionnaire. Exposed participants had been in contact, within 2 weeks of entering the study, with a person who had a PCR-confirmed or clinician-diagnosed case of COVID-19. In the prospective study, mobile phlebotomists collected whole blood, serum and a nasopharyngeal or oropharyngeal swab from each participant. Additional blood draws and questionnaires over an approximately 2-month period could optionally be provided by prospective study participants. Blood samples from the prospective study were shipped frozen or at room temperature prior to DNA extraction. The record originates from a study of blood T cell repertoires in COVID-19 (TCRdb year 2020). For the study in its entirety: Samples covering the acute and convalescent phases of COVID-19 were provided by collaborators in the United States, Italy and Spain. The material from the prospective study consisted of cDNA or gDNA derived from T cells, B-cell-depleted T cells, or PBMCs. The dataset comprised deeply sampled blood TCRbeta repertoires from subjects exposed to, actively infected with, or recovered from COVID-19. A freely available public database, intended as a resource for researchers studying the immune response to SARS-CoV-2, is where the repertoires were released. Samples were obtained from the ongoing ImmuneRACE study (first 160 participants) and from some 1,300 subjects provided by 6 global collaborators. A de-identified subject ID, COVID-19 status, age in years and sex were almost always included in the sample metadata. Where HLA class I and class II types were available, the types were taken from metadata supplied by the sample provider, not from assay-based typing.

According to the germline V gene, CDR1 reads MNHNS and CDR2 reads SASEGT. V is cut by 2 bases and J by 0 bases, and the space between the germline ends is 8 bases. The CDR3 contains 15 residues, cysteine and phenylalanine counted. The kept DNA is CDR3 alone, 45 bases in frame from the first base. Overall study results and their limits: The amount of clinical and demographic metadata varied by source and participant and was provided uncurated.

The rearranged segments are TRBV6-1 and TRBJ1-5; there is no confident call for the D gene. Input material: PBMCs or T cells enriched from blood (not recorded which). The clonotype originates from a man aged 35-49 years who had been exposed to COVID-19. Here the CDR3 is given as CASSEQNHSNQPQHF. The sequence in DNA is TGTGCCAGCAGTGAACAGAACCATAGCAATCAGCCCCAGCATTTT.